This T cell receptor (beta chain) derives from a study of blood T cell repertoires in COVID-19. Study-wide background: PBMCs, B-cell-depleted T cells, or T cells provided the cDNA or gDNA that made up the material.

This CDR3 comprises 13 residues. The germline V gene encodes CDR1 MNHEY and CDR2 SVGEGT. Trimming left V 3 bases short and J 6 bases short, with 11 bases between. Original processing methods: Reference gene primers were amplified, and this amplification served to estimate nucleated cell counts. This table comes from immunoSEQ multiplex PCR, and its TCRdb copy is limited to in-frame clones, with some not included. The V and J calls and clone size were taken over from that table, and D and trimming were inferred from the DNA. In the table there are a few hundred thousand clones, roughly four fifths of which are singletons.

The J gene is TRBJ1-1, the V gene TRBV6-2 or TRBV6-3, with D tentatively TRBD1 (5 bases). This TCR derives from a man aged 30 to 45 who had recovered from COVID-19. The source material was peripheral blood. The DNA for the CDR3 is TGTGCCAGCAGTTATGGGGGGGTTGCTGAAGCTTTCTTT. The encoded protein is CASSYGGVAEAFF.